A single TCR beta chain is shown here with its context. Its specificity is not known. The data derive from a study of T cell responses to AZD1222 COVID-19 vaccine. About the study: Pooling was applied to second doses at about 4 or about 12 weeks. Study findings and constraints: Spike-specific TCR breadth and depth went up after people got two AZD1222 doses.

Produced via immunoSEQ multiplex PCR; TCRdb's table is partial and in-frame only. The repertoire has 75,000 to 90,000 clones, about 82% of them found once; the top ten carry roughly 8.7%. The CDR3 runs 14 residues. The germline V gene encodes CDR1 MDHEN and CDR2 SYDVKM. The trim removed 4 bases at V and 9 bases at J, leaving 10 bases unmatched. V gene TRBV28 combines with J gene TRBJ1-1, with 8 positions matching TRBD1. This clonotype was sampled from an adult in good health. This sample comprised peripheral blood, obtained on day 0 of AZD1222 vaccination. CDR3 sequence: CASSYPGQERKAFF. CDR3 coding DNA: TGTGCCAGCAGTTATCCGGGACAGGAAAGAAAAGCTTTCTTT.